This TCR beta chain comes out of a study of a mutant IDH1 vaccine in newly diagnosed glioma. Study-wide context: The week-35 safety follow-up was V12, and the week-47 study end was V13.

As for time point: week 47, end of study. The study gave 300 ug of mutant IDH1 20-mer peptide per vaccine dose, with topical imiquimod. Administration of eight vaccinations to patients took place in weeks 1, 3, 5, 7, 11, 15, 19, 23. Donor diagnoses consisted of new WHO grade 3 or 4 IDH1-mutant, ATRX-lost astrocytomas. Generated by immunoSEQ multiplex PCR, the TCRdb table keeps only in-frame clones and is missing some. Here the sample spans tens of thousands of clones, approximately 89% being singletons. In germline, CDR1 is ENHRY, CDR2 SYGVKD. V lost 10 bases to trimming and J lost 8 bases, with 20 bases between them. The CDR3 runs to 14 residues. This clone was detected a few times. As yet, its antigen is unknown.

The sequence came from a woman in her forties or fifties with glioma. The input for sequencing was PBMCs, taken from a glioma patient whose treatment included an IDH1 peptide vaccine. J is TRBJ1-4 and V is TRBV10-3; tentative D call: TRBD1 (5 bases). The CDR3 protein is CATSGGGDEEKLFF. The CDR3 bases are TGTGCCACCTCGGGTGGGGGGGACGAGGAAAAACTGTTTTTT.